These T cell receptor beta chains were read from a single sample in a study of neurological immune-mediated disorders. Using its own MiXCR run on the 5' RACE reads, TCRdb lists one record per CDR3 protein. Of about 45,000 distinct CDR3 sequences listed, roughly 12% are singletons. Sequenced: PBMCs. The receptor set was obtained from a man younger than 45 in good health. CDR3s include the opening cysteine and the closing phenylalanine or tryptophan. The order of the fields is J gene, D gene, clone size, V gene, CDR3 DNA, CDR3 protein. A D gene is named only where the DNA matches it firmly. Size values are once, few and many counts, or a class for expanded clones, and some rows have none.

j_call: TRBJ1-1; d_call: TRBD1; clone_size: many; v_call: TRBV10-3; cdr3_nt: TGTGCCATCAGTGGGATCCTGACAGGGGGCGGCGAAGCTTTCTTT; cdr3_aa: CAISGILTGGGEAFF
j_call: TRBJ2-1; d_call: -; clone_size: many; v_call: TRBV7-2; cdr3_nt: TGTGCCAGCAGCTCACCTACTAGTTACAATGAGCAGTTCTTC; cdr3_aa: CASSSPTSYNEQFF
j_call: TRBJ2-2; d_call: -; clone_size: many; v_call: TRBV24-1; cdr3_nt: TGTGCCACCAGTGCCTTGAACACCGGGGAGCTGTTTTTT; cdr3_aa: CATSALNTGELFF
j_call: TRBJ2-3; d_call: -; clone_size: many; v_call: TRBV5-1; cdr3_nt: TGCGCCAGCAGAGCGGAACCCAACACAGATACGCAGTATTTT; cdr3_aa: CASRAEPNTDTQYF
j_call: TRBJ1-3; d_call: -; clone_size: many; v_call: TRBV3-1; cdr3_nt: TGTGCCAGCAGCCAAGGGGGCAGGAGCTCTGGAAACACCATATATTTT; cdr3_aa: CASSQGGRSSGNTIYF
j_call: TRBJ1-1; d_call: TRBD1; clone_size: many; v_call: TRBV7-9; cdr3_nt: TGTGCCAGCAGCCGGGACAGGGTGGACACTGAAGCTTTCTTT; cdr3_aa: CASSRDRVDTEAFF
j_call: TRBJ1-4; d_call: TRBD1; clone_size: few; v_call: TRBV20-1; cdr3_nt: TGCAGTGCTAGCCTTAGGACAGGGTCTAATGAAAAACTGTTTTTT; cdr3_aa: CSASLRTGSNEKLFF
j_call: TRBJ2-2; d_call: -; clone_size: many; v_call: TRBV29-1; cdr3_nt: TGCAGCGTTGAAGTTTCGGACACCGTCACCGGGGAGCTGTTTTTT; cdr3_aa: CSVEVSDTVTGELFF
j_call: TRBJ2-7; d_call: -; clone_size: many; v_call: TRBV29-1; cdr3_nt: TGCAGCGTTCGAGAGTGGGGGGTACCCTACGAGCAGTACTTC; cdr3_aa: CSVREWGVPYEQYF
j_call: TRBJ2-2; d_call: TRBD1; clone_size: many; v_call: TRBV20-1; cdr3_nt: TGCAGTGCTGCTCGACTGACAGGGTCCGGGGAGCTGTTTTTT; cdr3_aa: CSAARLTGSGELFF
j_call: TRBJ2-2; d_call: -; clone_size: many; v_call: TRBV11-2; cdr3_nt: TGTGCCAGCAGCTTACTGTCAGCCGACACCGGGGAGCTGTTTTTT; cdr3_aa: CASSLLSADTGELFF
j_call: TRBJ1-1; d_call: -; clone_size: many; v_call: TRBV2; cdr3_nt: TGTGCCAGCAGTGTGGGGGCGAGGACTGAAGCTTTCTTT; cdr3_aa: CASSVGARTEAFF
j_call: TRBJ1-1; d_call: -; clone_size: many; v_call: TRBV20-1; cdr3_nt: TGCAGTGCTAGGAGGGACCCGGGGGCTGAAGCTTTCTTT; cdr3_aa: CSARRDPGAEAFF
j_call: TRBJ2-3; d_call: TRBD1; clone_size: many; v_call: TRBV5-1; cdr3_nt: TGCGCCAGCAGCTTGTCGGAACAGGGGCGTGGGACGCAGTATTTT; cdr3_aa: CASSLSEQGRGTQYF
j_call: TRBJ1-5; d_call: TRBD1; clone_size: many; v_call: TRBV20-1; cdr3_nt: TGCAGTGCTAGAGAGGGACAGTGGGTCGGTCCCCAGCATTTT; cdr3_aa: CSAREGQWVGPQHF
j_call: TRBJ1-1; d_call: -; clone_size: many; v_call: TRBV27; cdr3_nt: TGTGCCAGCAGTCGGGGACATCCGAAGAACACTGAAGCTTTCTTT; cdr3_aa: CASSRGHPKNTEAFF
j_call: TRBJ2-6; d_call: -; clone_size: many; v_call: TRBV4-2; cdr3_nt: TGTGCCAGCAGCCAAGATCCGCCGCGGGTGGCTGGGGCCAACGTCCTGACTTTC; cdr3_aa: CASSQDPPRVAGANVLTF
j_call: TRBJ2-7; d_call: -; clone_size: many; v_call: TRBV20-1; cdr3_nt: TGCAGTGCTAGCGGGAGACGATCCTACGAGCAGTACTTC; cdr3_aa: CSASGRRSYEQYF
j_call: TRBJ1-4; d_call: -; clone_size: many; v_call: TRBV7-9; cdr3_nt: TGTGCCAGCAGCAAAACAGCGGGAAATGAAAAACTGTTTTTT; cdr3_aa: CASSKTAGNEKLFF
j_call: TRBJ1-1; d_call: -; clone_size: many; v_call: TRBV20-1; cdr3_nt: TGCAGTGCTAGGCTTATGGCTGAAGCTTTCTTT; cdr3_aa: CSARLMAEAFF
j_call: TRBJ2-5; d_call: -; clone_size: -; v_call: TRBV3-1; cdr3_nt: TGTGCCAGCAGCCAGGGGACTCGAGAGACCCAGTACTTC; cdr3_aa: CASSQGTRETQYF
j_call: TRBJ2-3; d_call: TRBD2; clone_size: many; v_call: TRBV20-1; cdr3_nt: TGCAGTGCTCGCCGGGGGGGAACGGGAGAACCAGATACGCAGTATTTT; cdr3_aa: CSARRGGTGEPDTQYF
j_call: TRBJ2-7; d_call: TRBD2; clone_size: many; v_call: TRBV12-3/TRBV12-4; cdr3_nt: TGTGCCACCTCACTCGGGGGGGGGATAAACGAGCAGTACTTC; cdr3_aa: CATSLGGGINEQYF
j_call: TRBJ2-7; d_call: TRBD1; clone_size: many; v_call: TRBV2; cdr3_nt: TGTGCCAGCAACCCGGGACAGGCCAGAACTGAGCAGTACTTC; cdr3_aa: CASNPGQARTEQYF
j_call: TRBJ1-4; d_call: TRBD1; clone_size: many; v_call: TRBV5-1; cdr3_nt: TGCGCCAGCAGGAGGTCAGGGGGCAGTGAAAAACTGTTTTTT; cdr3_aa: CASRRSGGSEKLFF
j_call: TRBJ2-2; d_call: -; clone_size: many; v_call: TRBV20-1; cdr3_nt: TGCAGTGCTAGAGATCCGTCCTGGGGTCTCACCGGGGAGCTGTTTTTT; cdr3_aa: CSARDPSWGLTGELFF
j_call: TRBJ1-2; d_call: -; clone_size: many; v_call: TRBV29-1; cdr3_nt: TGCAGCGTGGACGGTCATGGCTACACCTTC; cdr3_aa: CSVDGHGYTF
j_call: TRBJ1-1; d_call: -; clone_size: many; v_call: TRBV7-9; cdr3_nt: TGTGCCAGCAGCTCGACCACAGGGATTGAAGCTTTCTTT; cdr3_aa: CASSSTTGIEAFF
j_call: TRBJ2-1; d_call: TRBD2; clone_size: many; v_call: TRBV10-3; cdr3_nt: TGTGCCACCCTCCCTGGACTAGCGGGAAATGAGCAGTTCTTC; cdr3_aa: CATLPGLAGNEQFF
j_call: TRBJ1-5; d_call: -; clone_size: -; v_call: TRBV18; cdr3_nt: TGTGCCAGCTCACCGGGATTCTTAAGCGATCAGCCCCAGCATTTT; cdr3_aa: CASSPGFLSDQPQHF
j_call: TRBJ2-1; d_call: TRBD1; clone_size: -; v_call: TRBV12-3/TRBV12-4; cdr3_nt: TGTGCCAGCAGTTTAAGGGGACAGGATTCCTCCAATGAGCAGTTCTTC; cdr3_aa: CASSLRGQDSSNEQFF